This T cell receptor beta chain came from a study of blood T cell repertoires in COVID-19. Study context: COVID-19 samples collected from the United States, Italy and Spain covered acute and convalescent phases. PBMCs, B-cell-depleted T cells, or T cells were the source of the cDNA or gDNA that made up the material.

Individuals aged about 18 to 95 years were recruited from about two dozen US areas. The CDR3 has 15 amino acids. Germline CDR1 and CDR2: MNHEY and SMNVEV (reference sequence). Trimming shortened V by 3 bases and J by 1 base, and 10 bases separated the two germline ends. Only in-frame clones appear in the TCRdb table, and some are missing; sequencing was by immunoSEQ multiplex PCR. The sample shows 150,000 or so clones, 85% to 90% of them seen only once. Sequences were obtained from PBMCs or T cells enriched from blood (not recorded which). This chain connects TRBV27 to TRBJ1-5, with D hard to call. The TCR was taken from a woman aged 45-65 years who had recovered from COVID-19. CDR3 sequence reads: CASSFAGLSNQPQHF. The CDR3 DNA follows: TGTGCCAGCAGTTTCGCCGGACTGAGCAATCAGCCCCAGCATTTT.